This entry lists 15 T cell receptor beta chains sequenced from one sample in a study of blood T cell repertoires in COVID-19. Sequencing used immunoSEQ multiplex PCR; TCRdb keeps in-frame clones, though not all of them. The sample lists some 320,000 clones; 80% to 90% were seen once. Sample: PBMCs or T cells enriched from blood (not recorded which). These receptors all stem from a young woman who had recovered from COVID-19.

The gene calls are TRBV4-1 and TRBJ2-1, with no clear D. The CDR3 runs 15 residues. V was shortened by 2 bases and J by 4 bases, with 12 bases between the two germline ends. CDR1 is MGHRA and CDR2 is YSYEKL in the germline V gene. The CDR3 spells CASSQSQRRYNEQFF. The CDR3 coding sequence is TGCGCCAGCAGCCAATCCCAGCGCCGATACAATGAGCAGTTCTTC.

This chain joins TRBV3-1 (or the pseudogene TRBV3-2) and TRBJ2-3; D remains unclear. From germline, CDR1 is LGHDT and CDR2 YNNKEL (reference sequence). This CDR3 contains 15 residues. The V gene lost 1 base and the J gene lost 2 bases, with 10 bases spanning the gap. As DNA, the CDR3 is TGTGCCAGCAGCCAAGGGCCGATTCCCACAGATACGCAGTATTTT. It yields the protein CASSQGPIPTDTQYF.

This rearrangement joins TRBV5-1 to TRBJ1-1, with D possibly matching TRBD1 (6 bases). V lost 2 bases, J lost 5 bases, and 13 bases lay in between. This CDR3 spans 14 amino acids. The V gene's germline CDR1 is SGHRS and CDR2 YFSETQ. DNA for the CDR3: TGCGCCAGCAGCTTAGGGGGAAGGGAGACTGAAGCTTTCTTT. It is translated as CASSLGGRETEAFF.

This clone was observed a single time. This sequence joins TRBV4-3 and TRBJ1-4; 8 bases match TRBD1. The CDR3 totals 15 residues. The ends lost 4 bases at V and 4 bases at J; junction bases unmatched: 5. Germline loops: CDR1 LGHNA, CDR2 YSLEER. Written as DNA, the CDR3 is TGCGCCAGCAGCCGGGACAGGTCCTTTAATGAAAAACTGTTTTTT. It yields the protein CASSRDRSFNEKLFF.

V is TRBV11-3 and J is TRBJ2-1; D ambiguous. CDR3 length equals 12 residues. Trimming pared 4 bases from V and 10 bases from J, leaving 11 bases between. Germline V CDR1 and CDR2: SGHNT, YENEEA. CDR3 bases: TGTGCCAGCAGCTCCTTCAGCGAAGAGCAGTTCTTC. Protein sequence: CASSSFSEEQFF.

CDR3: CASSDRGDYGYTF. The CDR3 DNA sequence: TGTGCCAGCAGCGACAGGGGAGACTATGGCTACACCTTC. V gene TRBV6-5 combines with J gene TRBJ1-2, with TRBD1 identical over 8 bases. Trimming removed 6 bases from V and 3 bases from J; junction bases left unmatched: 3. The germline CDR1 and CDR2 sequences are MNHEY and SVGAGI. This CDR3 has 13 residues.

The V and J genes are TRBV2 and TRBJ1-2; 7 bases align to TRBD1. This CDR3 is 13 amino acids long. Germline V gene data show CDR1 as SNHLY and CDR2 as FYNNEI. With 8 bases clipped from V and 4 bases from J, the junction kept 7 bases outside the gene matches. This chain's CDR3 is CASSAGGLYGYTF. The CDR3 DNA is TGTGCCAGCTCGGCAGGGGGTCTCTATGGCTACACCTTC.

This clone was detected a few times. CDR3 nucleotide sequence: TGTGCCAGCAGTGAGGCTACAGGGGGCAACTATGGCTACACCTTC. This codes for CASSEATGGNYGYTF. The gene calls are TRBV2 and TRBJ1-2, with 9 bases lining up with TRBD1. The trim removed 3 bases at V and 2 bases at J, leaving 4 bases unmatched. This CDR3 is built from 15 residues. The V gene's germline CDR1 is SNHLY and CDR2 FYNNEI.

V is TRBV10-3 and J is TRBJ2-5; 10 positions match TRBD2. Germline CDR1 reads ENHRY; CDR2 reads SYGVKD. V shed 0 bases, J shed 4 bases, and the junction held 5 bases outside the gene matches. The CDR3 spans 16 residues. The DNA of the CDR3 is TGTGCCATCAGTGAGTCCGGTAGCGGGGGGCCAGAGACCCAGTACTTC. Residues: CAISESGSGGPETQYF.

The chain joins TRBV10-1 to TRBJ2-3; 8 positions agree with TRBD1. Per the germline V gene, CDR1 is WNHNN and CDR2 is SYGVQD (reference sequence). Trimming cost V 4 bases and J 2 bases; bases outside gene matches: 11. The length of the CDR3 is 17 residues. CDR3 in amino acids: CASSGVLGTGFTDTQYF. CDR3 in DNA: TGCGCCAGCAGTGGGGTCCTGGGGACAGGATTCACAGATACGCAGTATTTT.

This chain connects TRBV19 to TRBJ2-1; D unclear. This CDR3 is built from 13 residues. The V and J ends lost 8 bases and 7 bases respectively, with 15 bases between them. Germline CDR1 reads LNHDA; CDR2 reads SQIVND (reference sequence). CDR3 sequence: CASASVSWNEQFF. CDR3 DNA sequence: TGTGCCAGTGCGTCGGTCTCCTGGAATGAGCAGTTCTTC.

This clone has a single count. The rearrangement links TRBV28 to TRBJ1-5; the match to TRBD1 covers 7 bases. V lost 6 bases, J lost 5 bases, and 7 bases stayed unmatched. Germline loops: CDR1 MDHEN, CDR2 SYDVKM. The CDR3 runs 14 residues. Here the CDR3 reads CASRNRGFDQPQHF. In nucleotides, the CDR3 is TGTGCCAGCAGAAACAGGGGTTTTGATCAGCCCCAGCATTTT.

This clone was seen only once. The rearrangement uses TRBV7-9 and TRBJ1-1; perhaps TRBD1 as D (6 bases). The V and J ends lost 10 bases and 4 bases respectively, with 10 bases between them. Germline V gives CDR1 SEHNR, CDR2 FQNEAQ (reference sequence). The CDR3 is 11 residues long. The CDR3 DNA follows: TGTGCCACCGAACAGGGCACTGAAGCTTTCTTT. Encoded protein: CATEQGTEAFF.

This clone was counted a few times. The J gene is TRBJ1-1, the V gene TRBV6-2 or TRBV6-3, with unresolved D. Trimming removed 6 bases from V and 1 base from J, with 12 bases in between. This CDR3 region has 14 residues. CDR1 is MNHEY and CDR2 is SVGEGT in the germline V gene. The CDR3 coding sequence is TGTGCCAGCAGCCCCCATACAGAGAACACTGAAGCTTTCTTT. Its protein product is CASSPHTENTEAFF.

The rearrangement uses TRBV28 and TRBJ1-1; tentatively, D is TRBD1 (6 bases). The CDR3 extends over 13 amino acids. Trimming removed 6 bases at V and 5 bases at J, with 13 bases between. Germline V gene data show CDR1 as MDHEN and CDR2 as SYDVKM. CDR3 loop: CASRRYRETEAFF. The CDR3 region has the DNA TGTGCCAGCAGGAGATACAGGGAAACTGAAGCTTTCTTT.